The 15 T cell receptor beta chains below come from one sample, sequenced in a study of blood T cell repertoires in COVID-19. Only in-frame clones appear in the TCRdb table, and some are missing; sequencing was by immunoSEQ multiplex PCR. The data show 300,000 to 350,000 clones, 91% seen once. Specimen: peripheral blood. The source is a woman younger than 30 who had recovered from COVID-19.

The V and J genes are TRBV7-9 and TRBJ1-4; no reliable D call. The CDR3 totals 15 residues. Trimming cost V 6 bases and J 1 base, with 12 bases left between them. The germline gives CDR1 SEHNR, CDR2 FQNEAQ (reference sequence). CDR3 residues: CASSTLTGTNEKLFF. Written as DNA, the CDR3 is TGTGCCAGCAGTACGCTGACTGGAACTAATGAAAAACTGTTTTTT. Full variable domain (outside the CDR3, taken from reference TRBV7-9 and TRBJ1-4): DTGVSQNPRHKITKRGQNVTFRCDPISEHNRLYWYRQTLGQGPEFLTYFQNEAQLEKSRLLSDRFSAERPKGSFSTLEIQRTEQGDSAMYLCASSTLTGTNEKLFFGSGTQLSVL.

This sequence joins TRBV5-6 and TRBJ1-6, with 7 bases identical to TRBD1. Germline loops: CDR1 SGHDT, CDR2 YYEEEE. J was trimmed by 4 bases and V by 2 bases; bases with no gene match: 9. This CDR3 spans 17 amino acids. This chain's CDR3 is CASSLSFEGAYNSPLHF. DNA for the CDR3: TGTGCCAGCAGCTTATCCTTTGAGGGGGCATATAATTCACCCCTCCACTTT.

This chain links TRBV29-1 with TRBJ2-7; D may be TRBD1 (5 bases). V lost 3 bases, J lost 5 bases, and 20 bases lay in between. In germline, CDR1 is SQVTM, CDR2 ANQGSEA. This CDR3 region has 15 residues. CDR3 bases: TGCAGCGTTGAGGGGCGCGACGGTCGTAGGAACGAGCAGTACGTC. Translation: CSVEGRDGRRNEQYV.

V usage is TRBV15 and J usage is TRBJ1-4; tentatively, D is TRBD1 (6 bases). This CDR3 region has 13 residues. The germline gives CDR1 LNHNV, CDR2 YYDKDF (reference sequence). With 5 bases removed from V and 7 bases from J, the gap between germline ends came to 11 bases. The CDR3 nucleotides are TGTGCCACCAGCCGTGGACAGAGTGAAAAACTGTTTTTT. Amino acids: CATSRGQSEKLFF.

The V call is TRBV7-2, the J call TRBJ1-3, with D tentatively TRBD1 (5 bases). CDR3 length equals 15 residues. The germline gives CDR1 SGHTA, CDR2 FQGNSA. With 3 bases removed from V and 8 bases from J, the gap between germline ends came to 17 bases. The CDR3 DNA is TGTGCCAGCAGCTTGGGTTTAAGGGGCGCGGACACCATATATTTT. Residues: CASSLGLRGADTIYF.

This clone was counted once. The V call is TRBV6-6, the J call TRBJ2-7; 8 bases are shared with TRBD2. The germline gives CDR1 MNHNY, CDR2 SVGAGI (reference sequence). V dropped 8 bases and J dropped 4; count of bases not matched to a gene: 10. The CDR3 has 14 amino acids. This CDR3 reads CASAPAGGRYEQYV. Here the CDR3 DNA reads TGTGCCAGCGCCCCGGCGGGAGGAAGGTACGAGCAGTACGTC.

The chain uses TRBV6-5 and TRBJ2-3; the match to TRBD1 covers 8 bases. The CDR3 sequence is 14 residues long. Germline CDR1 and CDR2: MNHEY and SVGAGI. The J segment lost 4 bases and the V segment lost 7 bases, leaving 7 bases of the junction unmatched. CDR3 sequence reads: CASIDRGFADTQYF. CDR3 DNA: TGTGCCAGCATCGACAGGGGCTTCGCAGATACGCAGTATTTT.

A few counts support this clone. The genes are TRBV4-3 and TRBJ1-6, with D unclear. The CDR3 is 17 amino acids. Looked up from germline, CDR1 is LGHNA and CDR2 is YSLEER. V was trimmed by 0 bases and J by 2 bases, leaving 11 bases between them. CDR3 bases: TGCGCCAGCAGCCAAGATGGTGGAGCCACCTATAATTCACCCCTCCACTTT. Protein product: CASSQDGGATYNSPLHF.

The CDR3 nucleotides are TGTGCCAGCAGTGAATCCGGGTCCGGCGATGAGCAGTTCTTC. The encoded protein is CASSESGSGDEQFF. V usage is TRBV25-1 and J usage is TRBJ2-1; D gene uncertain. The germline V gene has CDR1 MGHDK and CDR2 SYGVNS. This CDR3 has 14 residues. Trimming left V 1 base short and J 8 bases short, with 12 bases between.

The V and J genes are TRBV10-3 and TRBJ2-7, with 7 bases identical to TRBD2. The CDR3 runs to 17 residues. V trimming: 6 bases; J trimming: 2 bases; junction bases outside the gene matches: 16. CDR1 is ENHRY and CDR2 is SYGVKD in the germline V gene. The CDR3 region has the DNA TGTGCCATCAGGGGGGGGTTCGGCGAGCCAGCCCCCTACGAGCAGTACGTC. Its protein is CAIRGGFGEPAPYEQYV.

CDR3 DNA sequence: TGCGCCAGCAGCCCTAGGACTAGCGGGAGAGGTGAGACCCAGTACTTC. The encoded protein is CASSPRTSGRGETQYF. This chain links TRBV4-3 with TRBJ2-5, with 13 bases matching TRBD2. V shed 4 bases and J 5 bases; nucleotides not matched to a gene: 7. The CDR3 covers 16 residues. Germline CDR1 and CDR2: LGHNA and YSLEER.

V gene TRBV30 combines with J gene TRBJ2-5, with 8 positions matching TRBD2. CDR3 length: 14 amino acids. Germline CDR1 reads GTSNPN; CDR2 reads SVGIG (reference sequence). V lost 7 bases, J lost 0 bases, and 7 bases stayed unmatched. CDR3 bases: TGTGCCTCAAGCGGGAGCCAGTACCAAGAGACCCAGTACTTC. It encodes CASSGSQYQETQYF.

The chain uses TRBV18 and TRBJ1-5, with TRBD1 matching 10 bases. CDR1 is KGHSH, CDR2 LQKENI, per germline. This CDR3 contains 15 residues. The V gene end was trimmed by 5 bases and the J gene end by 4 bases; junction bases not matched to a gene: 5. The chain's CDR3 is CASSAGTGVNQPQHF. In DNA form, the CDR3 reads TGTGCCAGCTCAGCCGGGACAGGGGTTAATCAGCCCCAGCATTTT.

The gene calls are TRBV4-1 and TRBJ2-3; 10 bases are a match to TRBD2. The germline V gene has CDR1 MGHRA and CDR2 YSYEKL. Trimming cost V 1 base and J 4 bases; bases outside gene matches: 14. CDR3 size: 19 residues. The DNA for the CDR3 is TGCGCCAGCAGCCAAGGCCGCCTGGGGGCTAGCGGGAGTTCAGATACGCAGTATTTT. Translating it yields CASSQGRLGASGSSDTQYF.

The chain employs TRBV30 and TRBJ2-1; D may be TRBD2 (6 bases). Germline CDR1 and CDR2: GTSNPN and SVGIG (reference sequence). Trimming cost V 0 bases and J 5 bases, with 17 bases left between them. The CDR3 is made up of 16 amino acids. The CDR3 DNA sequence: TGTGCCTGGAGTGTACACTTACAGCGGGTACACAATGAGCAGTTCTTC. Protein product: CAWSVHLQRVHNEQFF.